This note documents a single T cell receptor beta chain sequence. Antigen unknown. The data belong to a study of Ad26.COV2.S vaccination and SARS-CoV-2 variants. J was trimmed by 6 bases and V by 0 bases; bases with no gene match: 3. Germline CDR1 MNHEY, CDR2 SVGEGT. The CDR3 has 15 amino acids. Notes on the study in general: Placebo recipients and vaccine recipients were similar in non-spike TCR breadth. Marked by substantial breadth, spike-specific CD8+ and CD4+ T cell responses were reportedly seen after vaccination.

Sample treatment: roughly 19 received Ad26.COV2.S at low or high dose, single or two shots; about 5 received placebo; per-sample allocation not given. Sampling was done on day 63 after the first vaccine or placebo injection. In Boston, an adult donor aged 18-55 years took part. The assay was immunoSEQ multiplex PCR, and TCRdb's table has in-frame clones only and misses some. The sample carries 430,000 or so clones, around 90% recorded once. The receptor's source is a person between 18 and 60 years old who received the Ad26.COV2.S COVID-19 vaccine or a placebo. The source material was peripheral blood, sampled in a trial of Ad26.COV2.S vaccine versus placebo. The chain has TRBV6-2 or TRBV6-3 and TRBJ1-1, with 11 nucleotides matching TRBD1. This chain's CDR3 is CASSYSGTGGSEAFF. As DNA, the CDR3 is TGTGCCAGCAGTTACTCCGGGACAGGGGGATCTGAAGCTTTCTTT.